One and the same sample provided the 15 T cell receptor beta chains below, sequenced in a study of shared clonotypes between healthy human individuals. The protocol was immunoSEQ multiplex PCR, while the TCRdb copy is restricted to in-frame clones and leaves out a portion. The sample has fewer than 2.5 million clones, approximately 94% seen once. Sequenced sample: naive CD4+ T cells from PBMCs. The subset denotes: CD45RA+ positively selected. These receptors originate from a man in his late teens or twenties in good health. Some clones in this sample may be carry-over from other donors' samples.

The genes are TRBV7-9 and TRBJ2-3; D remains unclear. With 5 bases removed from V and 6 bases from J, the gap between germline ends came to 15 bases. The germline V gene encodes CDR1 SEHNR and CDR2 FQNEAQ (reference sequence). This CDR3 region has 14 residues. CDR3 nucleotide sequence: TGTGCCAGCAGCCGTACCTATTACAGTGATACGCAGTATTTT. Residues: CASSRTYYSDTQYF.

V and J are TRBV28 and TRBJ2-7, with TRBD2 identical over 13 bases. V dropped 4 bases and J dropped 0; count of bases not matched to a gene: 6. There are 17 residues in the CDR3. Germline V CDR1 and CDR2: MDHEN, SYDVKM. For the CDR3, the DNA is TGTGCCAGCAGTTCACTAGCGGGAGGGTTTTCCTCCTACGAGCAGTACTTC. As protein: CASSSLAGGFSSYEQYF.

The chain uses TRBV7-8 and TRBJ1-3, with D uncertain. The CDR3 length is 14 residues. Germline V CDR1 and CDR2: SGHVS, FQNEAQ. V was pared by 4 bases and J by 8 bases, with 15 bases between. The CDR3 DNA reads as TGTGCCAGCAGCTCCCGGACCCCGCGGGACACCATATATTTT. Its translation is CASSSRTPRDTIYF.

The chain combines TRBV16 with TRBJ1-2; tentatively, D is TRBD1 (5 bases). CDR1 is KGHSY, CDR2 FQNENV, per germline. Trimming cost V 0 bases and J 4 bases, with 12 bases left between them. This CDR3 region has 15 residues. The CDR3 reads CASSQSLDTVYGYTF. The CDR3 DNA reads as TGTGCCAGCAGCCAATCTTTGGACACCGTCTATGGCTACACCTTC. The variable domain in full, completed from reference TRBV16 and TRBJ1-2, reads GEEVAQTPKHLVRGEGQKAKLYCAPIKGHSYVFWYQQVLKNEFKFLISFQNENVFDETGMPKERFSAKCLPNSPCSLEIQATKLEDSAVYFCASSQSLDTVYGYTFGSGTRLTVV.

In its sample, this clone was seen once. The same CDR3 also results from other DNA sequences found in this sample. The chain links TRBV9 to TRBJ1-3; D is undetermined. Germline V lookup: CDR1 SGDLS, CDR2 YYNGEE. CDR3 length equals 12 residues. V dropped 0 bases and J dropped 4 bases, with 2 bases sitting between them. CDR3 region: CASSVGGNTIYF. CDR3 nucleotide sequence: TGTGCCAGCAGCGTAGGCGGAAACACCATATATTTT.

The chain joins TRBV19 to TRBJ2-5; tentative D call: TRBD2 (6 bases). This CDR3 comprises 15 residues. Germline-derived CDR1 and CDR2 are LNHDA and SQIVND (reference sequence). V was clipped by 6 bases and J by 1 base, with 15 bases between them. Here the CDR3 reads CASRNHGGIQETQYF. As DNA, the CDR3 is TGTGCCAGTAGAAATCATGGGGGGATCCAAGAGACCCAGTACTTC.

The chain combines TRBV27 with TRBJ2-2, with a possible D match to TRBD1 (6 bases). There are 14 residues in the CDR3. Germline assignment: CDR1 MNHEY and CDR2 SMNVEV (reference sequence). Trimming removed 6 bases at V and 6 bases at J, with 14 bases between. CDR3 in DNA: TGTGCCAGCAGCCAACAGGGATGGTCCGGGGAGCTGTTTTTT. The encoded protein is CASSQQGWSGELFF.

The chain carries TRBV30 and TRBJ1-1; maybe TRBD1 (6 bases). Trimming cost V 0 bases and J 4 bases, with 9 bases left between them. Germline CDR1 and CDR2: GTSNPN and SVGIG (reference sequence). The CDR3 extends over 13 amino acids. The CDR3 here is CAWSVGQPTEAFF. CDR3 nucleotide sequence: TGTGCCTGGAGTGTTGGACAGCCCACTGAAGCTTTCTTT.

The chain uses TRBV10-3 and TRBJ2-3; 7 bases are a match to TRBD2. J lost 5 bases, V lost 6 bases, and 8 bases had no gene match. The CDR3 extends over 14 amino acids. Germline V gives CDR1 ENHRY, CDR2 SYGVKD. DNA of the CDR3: TGTGCCATCAGCCCAGCGAGCGGGGTAGATACGCAGTATTTT. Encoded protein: CAISPASGVDTQYF.

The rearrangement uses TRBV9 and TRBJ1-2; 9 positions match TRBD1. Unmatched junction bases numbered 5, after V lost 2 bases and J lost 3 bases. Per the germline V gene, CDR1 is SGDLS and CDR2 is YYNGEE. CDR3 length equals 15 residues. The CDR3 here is CASSVSGTGYYGYTF. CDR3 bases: TGTGCCAGCAGCGTCTCCGGGACAGGGTACTATGGCTACACCTTC.

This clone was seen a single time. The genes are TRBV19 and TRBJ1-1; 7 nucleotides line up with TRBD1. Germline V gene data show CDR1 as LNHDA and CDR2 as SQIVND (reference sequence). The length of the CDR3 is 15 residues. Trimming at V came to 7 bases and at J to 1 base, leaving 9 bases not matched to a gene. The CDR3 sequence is CASTPRGQWNTEAFF. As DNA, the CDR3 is TGTGCCAGTACCCCAAGGGGACAGTGGAACACTGAAGCTTTCTTT.

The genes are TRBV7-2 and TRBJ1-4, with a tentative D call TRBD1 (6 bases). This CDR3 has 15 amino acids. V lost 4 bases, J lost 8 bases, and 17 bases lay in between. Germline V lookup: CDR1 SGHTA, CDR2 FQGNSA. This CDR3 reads CASSSPGRGREKLFF. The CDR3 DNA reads TGTGCCAGCAGCTCCCCGGGGAGGGGGAGGGAAAAACTGTTTTTT.

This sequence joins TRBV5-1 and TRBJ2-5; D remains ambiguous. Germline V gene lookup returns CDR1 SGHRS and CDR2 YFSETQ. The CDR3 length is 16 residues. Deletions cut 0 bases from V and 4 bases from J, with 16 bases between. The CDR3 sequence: CASSLGALGLGETQYF. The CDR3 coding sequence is TGCGCCAGCAGCTTGGGGGCCCTAGGGCTGGGAGAGACCCAGTACTTC.

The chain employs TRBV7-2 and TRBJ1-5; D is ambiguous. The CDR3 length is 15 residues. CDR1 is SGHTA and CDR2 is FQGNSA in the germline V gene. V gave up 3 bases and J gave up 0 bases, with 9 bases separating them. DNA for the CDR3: TGTGCCAGCAGCTTCCTTCTGGGTAGCAATCAGCCCCAGCATTTT. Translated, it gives CASSFLLGSNQPQHF.

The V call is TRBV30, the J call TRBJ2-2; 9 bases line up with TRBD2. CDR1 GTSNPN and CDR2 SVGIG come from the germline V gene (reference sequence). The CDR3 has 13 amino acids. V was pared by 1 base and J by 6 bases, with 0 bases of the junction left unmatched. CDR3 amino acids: CAWSGLAAGELFF. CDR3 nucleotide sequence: TGTGCCTGGAGTGGACTAGCGGCCGGGGAGCTGTTTTTT.